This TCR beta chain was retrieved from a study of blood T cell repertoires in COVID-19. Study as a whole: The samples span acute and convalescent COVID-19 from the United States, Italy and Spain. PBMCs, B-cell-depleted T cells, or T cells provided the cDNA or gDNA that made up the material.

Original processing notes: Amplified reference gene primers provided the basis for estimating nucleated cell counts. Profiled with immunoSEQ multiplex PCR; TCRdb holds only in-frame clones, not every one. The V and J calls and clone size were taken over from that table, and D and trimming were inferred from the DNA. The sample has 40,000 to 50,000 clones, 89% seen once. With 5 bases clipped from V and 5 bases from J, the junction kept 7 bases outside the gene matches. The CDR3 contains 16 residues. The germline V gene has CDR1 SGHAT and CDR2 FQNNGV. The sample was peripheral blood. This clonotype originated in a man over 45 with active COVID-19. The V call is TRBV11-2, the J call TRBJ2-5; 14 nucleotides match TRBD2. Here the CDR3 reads CASSLTSGRASETQYF. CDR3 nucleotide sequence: TGTGCCAGCAGCCTGACTAGCGGGAGGGCCTCGGAGACCCAGTACTTC.